This T cell receptor beta chain appears in the sequencing data of a study of T-cell reconstitution after alpha-beta-depleted transplantation in children. CDR1 is SGHTA, CDR2 FQGNSA, per germline. The V gene end was trimmed by 2 bases and the J gene end by 3 bases; junction bases not matched to a gene: 7. This CDR3 is built from 16 residues. The TCRbeta library incorporated unique molecular identifiers. Each CDR3 protein gets one entry after TCRdb re-called the PCR reads with MiXCR. The sample has 600,000 to 700,000 distinct CDR3 sequences, roughly 15% seen once; the top ten hold over 0.95%. The origin of this receptor is a human donor who donated a stem cell graft to a child with acute myeloid leukemia. The sample consisted of PBMCs from the stem cell graft donor, taken from the stem cell graft. The rearrangement uses TRBV7-2 and TRBJ2-3; 8 bases line up with TRBD1. Here the CDR3 reads CASSLSTGGRTDTQYF. CDR3 DNA sequence: TGTGCCAGCAGCTTATCCACAGGGGGTAGAACAGATACGCAGTATTTT.